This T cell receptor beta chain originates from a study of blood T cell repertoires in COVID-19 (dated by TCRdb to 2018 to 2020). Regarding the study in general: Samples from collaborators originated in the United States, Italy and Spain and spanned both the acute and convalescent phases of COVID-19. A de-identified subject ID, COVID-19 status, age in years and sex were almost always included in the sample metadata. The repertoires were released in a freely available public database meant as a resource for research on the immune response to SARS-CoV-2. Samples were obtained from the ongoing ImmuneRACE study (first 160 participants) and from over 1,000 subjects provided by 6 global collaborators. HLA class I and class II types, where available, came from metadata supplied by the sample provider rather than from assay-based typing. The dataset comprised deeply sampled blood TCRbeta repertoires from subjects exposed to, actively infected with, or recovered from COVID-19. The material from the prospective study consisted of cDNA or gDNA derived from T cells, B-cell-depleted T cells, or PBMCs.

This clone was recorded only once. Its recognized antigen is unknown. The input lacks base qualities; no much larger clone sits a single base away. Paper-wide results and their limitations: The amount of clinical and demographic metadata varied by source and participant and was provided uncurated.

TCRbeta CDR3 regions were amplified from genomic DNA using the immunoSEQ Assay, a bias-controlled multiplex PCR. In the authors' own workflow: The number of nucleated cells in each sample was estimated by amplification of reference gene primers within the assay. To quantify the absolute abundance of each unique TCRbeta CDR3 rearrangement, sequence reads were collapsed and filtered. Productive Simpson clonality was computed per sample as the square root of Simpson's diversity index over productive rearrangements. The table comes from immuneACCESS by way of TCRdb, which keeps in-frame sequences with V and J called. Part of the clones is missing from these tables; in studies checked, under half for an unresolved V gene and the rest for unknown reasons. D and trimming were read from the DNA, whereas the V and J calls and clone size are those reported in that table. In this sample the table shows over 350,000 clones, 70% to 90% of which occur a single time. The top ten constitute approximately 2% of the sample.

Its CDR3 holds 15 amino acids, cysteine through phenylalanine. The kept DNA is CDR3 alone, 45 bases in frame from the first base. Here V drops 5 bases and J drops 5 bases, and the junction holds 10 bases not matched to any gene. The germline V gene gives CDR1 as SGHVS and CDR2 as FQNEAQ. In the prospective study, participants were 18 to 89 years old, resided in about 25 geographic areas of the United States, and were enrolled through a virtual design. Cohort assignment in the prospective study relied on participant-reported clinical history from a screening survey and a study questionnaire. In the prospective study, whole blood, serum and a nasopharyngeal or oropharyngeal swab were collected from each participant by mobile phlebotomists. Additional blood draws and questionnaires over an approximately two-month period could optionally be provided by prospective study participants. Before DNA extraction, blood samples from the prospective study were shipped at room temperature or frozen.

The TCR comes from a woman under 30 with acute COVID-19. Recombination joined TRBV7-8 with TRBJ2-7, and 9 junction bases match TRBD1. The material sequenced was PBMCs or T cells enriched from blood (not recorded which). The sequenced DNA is TGTGCCAGCAGCATGATCCGGGACAGGGACGACGAGCAGTACTTC. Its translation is CASSMIRDRDDEQYF.